The rows below give T cell receptor beta chains drawn from one sample of a study of beta chain features in type 1 diabetes. Profiling relied on immunoSEQ multiplex PCR, and the TCRdb table lists in-frame clones only, not all of them. The table has about 330,000 clones, around 10% seen once; the top ten hold about 0.015%. Sequenced: naive CD4+ T cells from blood. These receptors all come from a woman younger than 45 in good health. CDR3s include the opening cysteine and the closing phenylalanine or tryptophan. Fields, in order: J gene, D gene, clone size, V gene, CDR3 DNA, CDR3 protein. The D gene is left open where the match is weak. Clone size is shown for a subset of rows, as once, few, many or a class of expanded clone.

J gene: TRBJ2-7; D gene: -; clone size: -; V gene: TRBV5-1; CDR3 DNA: TGCGCCAGCAAGGCCCCGGAGGCCTACGAGCAGTACTTC; CDR3 protein: CASKAPEAYEQYF
J gene: TRBJ2-1; D gene: TRBD1; clone size: -; V gene: TRBV11-2; CDR3 DNA: TGTGCCAGCAGCTCCCTCCGGGACAGCTTCTACAATGAGCAGTTCTTC; CDR3 protein: CASSSLRDSFYNEQFF
J gene: TRBJ2-7; D gene: TRBD2; clone size: -; V gene: TRBV7-2; CDR3 DNA: TGTGCCAGCAGCTCGGGACTAGCGGCCGAGCAGTACTTC; CDR3 protein: CASSSGLAAEQYF
J gene: TRBJ2-7; D gene: -; clone size: -; V gene: TRBV4-1; CDR3 DNA: TGCGCCAGCAGCCAGTTCGCAGGGCCCCCGGGCTACGAGCAGTACTTC; CDR3 protein: CASSQFAGPPGYEQYF
J gene: TRBJ2-7; D gene: TRBD2; clone size: few; V gene: TRBV19; CDR3 DNA: TGTGCCAGTGGGGGTAGCGGGAAAGGAACCTACGAGCAGTACTTC; CDR3 protein: CASGGSGKGTYEQYF
J gene: TRBJ1-1; D gene: TRBD1; clone size: few; V gene: TRBV6-1; CDR3 DNA: TGTGCCAGTAGGGACAGACAGAACACTGAAGCTTTCTTT; CDR3 protein: CASRDRQNTEAFF
J gene: TRBJ2-1; D gene: TRBD2; clone size: -; V gene: TRBV7-9; CDR3 DNA: TGTGCCAGCAGTCAAGGGACTAGCGGGAGTAATGAGCAGTTCTTC; CDR3 protein: CASSQGTSGSNEQFF
J gene: TRBJ1-2; D gene: -; clone size: -; V gene: TRBV28; CDR3 DNA: TGTGCCAGCAGTGGAGACGTCTATGGCTACACCTTC; CDR3 protein: CASSGDVYGYTF
J gene: TRBJ2-1; D gene: TRBD2; clone size: many; V gene: TRBV15; CDR3 DNA: TGTGCCACCAGCCAGTCCCTAGCGGGAGGTCTGTTCTTC; CDR3 protein: CATSQSLAGGLFF
J gene: TRBJ2-1; D gene: TRBD2; clone size: -; V gene: TRBV18; CDR3 DNA: TGTGCCAGCTCACCAAGGCCTAGCGGGAGGCTGAACAATGAGCAGTTCTTC; CDR3 protein: CASSPRPSGRLNNEQFF
J gene: TRBJ1-1; D gene: -; clone size: few; V gene: TRBV7-2; CDR3 DNA: TGTGCCAGCAGCTTCGGAGGGGACACTGAAGCTTTCTTT; CDR3 protein: CASSFGGDTEAFF
J gene: TRBJ2-3; D gene: TRBD2; clone size: -; V gene: TRBV9; CDR3 DNA: TGTGCCAGCAGCGTCGGGGGGTCCCGCTTCACAGATACGCAGTATTTT; CDR3 protein: CASSVGGSRFTDTQYF
J gene: TRBJ2-1; D gene: TRBD2; clone size: few; V gene: TRBV9; CDR3 DNA: TGTGCCAGCAGCGTAACTAGCGGGAGTAATGAGCAGTTCTTC; CDR3 protein: CASSVTSGSNEQFF
J gene: TRBJ1-2; D gene: -; clone size: -; V gene: TRBV29-1; CDR3 DNA: TGCAGCGTTGAAGAGGTTGACAGACCCTATGGCTACACCTTC; CDR3 protein: CSVEEVDRPYGYTF
J gene: TRBJ1-2; D gene: -; clone size: -; V gene: TRBV7-6; CDR3 DNA: TGTGCCAGCAGCTTAACCACGGGGTCGCCCTACACCTTC; CDR3 protein: CASSLTTGSPYTF
J gene: TRBJ2-5; D gene: TRBD2; clone size: -; V gene: TRBV9; CDR3 DNA: TGTGCCAGCAGCGTAGTAGCCAGCGGGAAAGAGACCCAGTACTTC; CDR3 protein: CASSVVASGKETQYF
J gene: TRBJ2-5; D gene: TRBD2; clone size: -; V gene: TRBV7-9; CDR3 DNA: TGTGCCAGCAGCTTAGGACTAGCGGGAGTACGAGGAAAGACCCAGTACTTC; CDR3 protein: CASSLGLAGVRGKTQYF
J gene: TRBJ2-5; D gene: -; clone size: -; V gene: TRBV7-3; CDR3 DNA: TGTGCCAGCAGCTTAACTGGTTCTGTTGGAGGGGAGACCCAGTACTTC; CDR3 protein: CASSLTGSVGGETQYF
J gene: TRBJ2-1; D gene: -; clone size: -; V gene: TRBV10-3; CDR3 DNA: TGTGCCATCAGTGGACAGTTGGGGTACAATGAGCAGTTCTTC; CDR3 protein: CAISGQLGYNEQFF
J gene: TRBJ2-1; D gene: TRBD2; clone size: -; V gene: TRBV15; CDR3 DNA: TGTGCCACCAGCAGAGATCCTCGCGGGAGTTCCTACAATGAGCAGTTCTTC; CDR3 protein: CATSRDPRGSSYNEQFF
J gene: TRBJ2-7; D gene: TRBD1; clone size: few; V gene: TRBV4-3; CDR3 DNA: TGCGCCAGCAGCCAAGGGGGACAGGATGCCTACGAGCAGTACTTC; CDR3 protein: CASSQGGQDAYEQYF
J gene: TRBJ2-7; D gene: TRBD2; clone size: -; V gene: TRBV11-2; CDR3 DNA: TGTGCCAGCAGCCCCAGACTAGCGGGCTTCGCCTACGAGCAGTACTTC; CDR3 protein: CASSPRLAGFAYEQYF
J gene: TRBJ2-1; D gene: -; clone size: few; V gene: TRBV7-8; CDR3 DNA: TGTGCCAGCGGACCAAGACAATCCCTCACAAGGGGTGAGCAGTTCTTC; CDR3 protein: CASGPRQSLTRGEQFF
J gene: TRBJ2-1; D gene: TRBD2; clone size: -; V gene: TRBV7-9; CDR3 DNA: TGTGCCAGCAGACGAACTAGCGGGAGGGTCGATGAGCAGTTCTTC; CDR3 protein: CASRRTSGRVDEQFF
J gene: TRBJ1-1; D gene: TRBD1; clone size: -; V gene: TRBV4-3; CDR3 DNA: TGCGCCAGCAGCGGAGGGACAGGGATACTGAACACTGAAGCTTTCTTT; CDR3 protein: CASSGGTGILNTEAFF
J gene: TRBJ2-7; D gene: TRBD1; clone size: -; V gene: TRBV19; CDR3 DNA: TGTGCCAGTCGGACAGGGTCTGAGCAGTACTTC; CDR3 protein: CASRTGSEQYF
J gene: TRBJ2-2; D gene: TRBD2; clone size: few; V gene: TRBV28; CDR3 DNA: TGTGCCAGCAGTTTGCAACTAGCGGCTAACACCGGGGAGCTGTTTTTT; CDR3 protein: CASSLQLAANTGELFF
J gene: TRBJ2-1; D gene: -; clone size: -; V gene: TRBV7-2; CDR3 DNA: TGTGCCAGCAGCTTATCGGCCGGGAGTGGCGGTGAGCAGTTCTTC; CDR3 protein: CASSLSAGSGGEQFF
J gene: TRBJ1-1; D gene: TRBD1; clone size: -; V gene: TRBV7-9; CDR3 DNA: TGTGCCAGCTTAGGGGGCAGGGCTTTCTTT; CDR3 protein: CASLGGRAFF
J gene: TRBJ2-7; D gene: TRBD2; clone size: -; V gene: TRBV5-1; CDR3 DNA: TGCGCCAGCAGCTTAGGACTAGCGGGTGAGCAGTACTTC; CDR3 protein: CASSLGLAGEQYF
J gene: TRBJ2-5; D gene: TRBD1; clone size: -; V gene: TRBV6-1; CDR3 DNA: TGTGCCAGCGGGACAGGGGGCGGAGGGTTGACCCAGTACTTC; CDR3 protein: CASGTGGGGLTQYF
J gene: TRBJ2-7; D gene: TRBD1; clone size: -; V gene: TRBV7-2; CDR3 DNA: TGTGCCAGCAGGAAGTACGGGACAGGGAGCTCCTACGAGCAGTACTTC; CDR3 protein: CASRKYGTGSSYEQYF
J gene: TRBJ1-4; D gene: -; clone size: few; V gene: TRBV20-1; CDR3 DNA: TGCAGTGCTCCTCAGGGGATAGGACTGTTTTTT; CDR3 protein: CSAPQGIGLFF
J gene: TRBJ2-1; D gene: TRBD1; clone size: few; V gene: TRBV6-5; CDR3 DNA: TGTGCCAGCAGTTACTCGGGACAGCTATTCTACAATGAGCAGTTCTTC; CDR3 protein: CASSYSGQLFYNEQFF
J gene: TRBJ2-3; D gene: -; clone size: many; V gene: TRBV29-1; CDR3 DNA: TGCAGCGTGGGACGGGAGCCCACAGATACGCAGTATTTT; CDR3 protein: CSVGREPTDTQYF
J gene: TRBJ1-4; D gene: -; clone size: -; V gene: TRBV27; CDR3 DNA: TGTGCCAGCAGTGCACAGCGGGGAGAAAAACTGTTTTTT; CDR3 protein: CASSAQRGEKLFF
J gene: TRBJ2-2; D gene: TRBD2; clone size: few; V gene: TRBV6-6; CDR3 DNA: TGTGCCAGCAACGGACTAGCTAACACCGGGGAGCTGTTTTTT; CDR3 protein: CASNGLANTGELFF
J gene: TRBJ2-3; D gene: -; clone size: -; V gene: TRBV7-2; CDR3 DNA: TGTGCCAGCAGCCCCGGTGGATCAGCGGGCACAGATACGCAGTATTTT; CDR3 protein: CASSPGGSAGTDTQYF
J gene: TRBJ1-5; D gene: -; clone size: few; V gene: TRBV2; CDR3 DNA: TGTGCCACTACACAGGACAGTGGATGGGATCAGCCCCAGCATTTT; CDR3 protein: CATTQDSGWDQPQHF
J gene: TRBJ2-7; D gene: -; clone size: -; V gene: TRBV6-5; CDR3 DNA: TGTGCCAGCAGAAGGGACTTTTCCCCCTCCTACGAGCAGTACTTC; CDR3 protein: CASRRDFSPSYEQYF
J gene: TRBJ2-6; D gene: TRBD1; clone size: -; V gene: TRBV7-3; CDR3 DNA: TGTGCCAGCAGCTTTGCGGGACAGGGGCTTTCTGGGGCCAACGTCCTGACTTTC; CDR3 protein: CASSFAGQGLSGANVLTF
J gene: TRBJ1-5; D gene: -; clone size: few; V gene: TRBV30; CDR3 DNA: TGTGCCTGGAGTCCCTTAAGCAATCAGCCCCAGCATTTT; CDR3 protein: CAWSPLSNQPQHF
J gene: TRBJ2-7; D gene: -; clone size: -; V gene: TRBV30; CDR3 DNA: TGTGCCTGGAGTAAAGCCGCCGTGCAGTACTTC; CDR3 protein: CAWSKAAVQYF
J gene: TRBJ2-3; D gene: TRBD2; clone size: -; V gene: TRBV5-1; CDR3 DNA: TGCGCCAGCAGCTTGGACCCGGGACTAGCGTCGATGGTGGCGGATACGCAGTATTTT; CDR3 protein: CASSLDPGLASMVADTQYF
J gene: TRBJ2-2; D gene: TRBD2; clone size: -; V gene: TRBV9; CDR3 DNA: TGTGCCAGCAGCGTAGCCATCACTGCGGAAGCGGGAGAAGTAGGCGGGGAGCTGTTTTTT; CDR3 protein: CASSVAITAEAGEVGGELFF
J gene: TRBJ2-5; D gene: TRBD2; clone size: -; V gene: TRBV28; CDR3 DNA: TGTGCCAGCACCCGATCGGTAGCGGGAGATGAGACCCAGTACTTC; CDR3 protein: CASTRSVAGDETQYF
J gene: TRBJ2-7; D gene: -; clone size: -; V gene: TRBV18; CDR3 DNA: TGTGCCAGCTCACCACGGGCAGGAGGCTCCTACGAGCAGTACTTC; CDR3 protein: CASSPRAGGSYEQYF
J gene: TRBJ2-3; D gene: -; clone size: few; V gene: TRBV2; CDR3 DNA: TGTGCCAGCATCAGGAGGCCCACAGATACGCAGTATTTT; CDR3 protein: CASIRRPTDTQYF
J gene: TRBJ1-5; D gene: TRBD1; clone size: once; V gene: TRBV5-1; CDR3 DNA: TGCGCCAGCAGCACGGAGGGGGCAACGGGACAGCCCCAGCATTTT; CDR3 protein: CASSTEGATGQPQHF
J gene: TRBJ2-7; D gene: TRBD1; clone size: few; V gene: TRBV5-1; CDR3 DNA: TGCGCCAGCAGCGGGACGACAGGGAATTCCTACGAGCAGTACTTC; CDR3 protein: CASSGTTGNSYEQYF